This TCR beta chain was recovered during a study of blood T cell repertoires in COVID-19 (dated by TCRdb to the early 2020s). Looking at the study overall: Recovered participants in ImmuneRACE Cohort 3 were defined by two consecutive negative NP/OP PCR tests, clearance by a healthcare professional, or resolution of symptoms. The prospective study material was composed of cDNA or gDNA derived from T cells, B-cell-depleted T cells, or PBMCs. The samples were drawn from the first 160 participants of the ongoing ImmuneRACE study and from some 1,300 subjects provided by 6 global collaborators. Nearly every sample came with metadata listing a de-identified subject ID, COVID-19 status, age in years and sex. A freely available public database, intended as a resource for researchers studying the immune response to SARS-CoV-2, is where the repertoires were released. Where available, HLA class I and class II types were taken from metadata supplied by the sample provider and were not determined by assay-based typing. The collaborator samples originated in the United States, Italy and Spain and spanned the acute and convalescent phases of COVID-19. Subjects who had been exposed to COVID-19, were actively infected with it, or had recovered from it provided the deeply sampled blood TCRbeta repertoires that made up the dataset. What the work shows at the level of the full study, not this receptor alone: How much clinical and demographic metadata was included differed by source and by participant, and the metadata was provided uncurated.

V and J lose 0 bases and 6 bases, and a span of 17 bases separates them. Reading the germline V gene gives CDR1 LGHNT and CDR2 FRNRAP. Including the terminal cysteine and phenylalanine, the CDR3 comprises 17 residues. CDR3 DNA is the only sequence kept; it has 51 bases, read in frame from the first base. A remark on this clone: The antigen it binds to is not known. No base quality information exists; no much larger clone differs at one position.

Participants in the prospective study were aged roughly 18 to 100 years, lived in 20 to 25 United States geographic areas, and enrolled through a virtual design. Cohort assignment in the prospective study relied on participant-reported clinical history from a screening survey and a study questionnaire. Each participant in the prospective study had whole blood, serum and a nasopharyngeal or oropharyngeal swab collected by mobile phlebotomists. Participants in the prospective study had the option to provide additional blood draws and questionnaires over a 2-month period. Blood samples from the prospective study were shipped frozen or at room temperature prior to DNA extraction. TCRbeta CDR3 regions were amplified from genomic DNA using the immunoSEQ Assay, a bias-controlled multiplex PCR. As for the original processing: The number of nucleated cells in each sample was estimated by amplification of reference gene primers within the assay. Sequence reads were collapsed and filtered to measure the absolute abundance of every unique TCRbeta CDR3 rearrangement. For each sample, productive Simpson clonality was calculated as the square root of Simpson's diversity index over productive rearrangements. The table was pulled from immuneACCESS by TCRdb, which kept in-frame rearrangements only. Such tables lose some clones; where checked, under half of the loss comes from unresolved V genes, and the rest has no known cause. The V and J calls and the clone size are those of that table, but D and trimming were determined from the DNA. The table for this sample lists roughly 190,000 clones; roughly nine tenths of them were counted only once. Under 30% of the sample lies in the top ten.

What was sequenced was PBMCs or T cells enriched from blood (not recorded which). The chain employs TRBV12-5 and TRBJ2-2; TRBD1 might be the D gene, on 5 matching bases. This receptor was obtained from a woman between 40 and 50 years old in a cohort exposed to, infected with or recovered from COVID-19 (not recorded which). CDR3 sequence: CASGLVLRWTIPGELFF. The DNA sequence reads TGTGCTAGTGGTTTGGTCCTCCGGTGGACAATTCCCGGGGAGCTGTTTTTT.